This T cell receptor (beta chain) stems from a study of cytomegalovirus exposure and HLA in healthy donors. As for this clone: Its antigen remains unknown.

Use of 60 Vbeta and 13 Jbeta primers characterized the PCR. Data came from immunoSEQ multiplex PCR; TCRdb stores just in-frame clones and leaves some out. Found here are fewer than 85,000 clones, over 60% of them singletons; the top ten hold over 10%. Findings of the study overall: Excluded: some indistinguishable V segments such as TRBV6-2 and TRBV6-3. Solely CMV serostatus was available to characterize immune exposure. In a later analysis, a missense DCLRE1C variant was linked to TCR beta V- and J-gene trimming.

Unrecorded immune exposure was likely among donors, who were nominally healthy when sampled. CDR1 is SNHLY and CDR2 is FYNNEI in the germline V gene. The V and J ends lost 3 bases and 2 bases respectively, with 8 bases between them. This CDR3 region has 14 residues. Material for sequencing was PBMCs. This sequence was found in a male donor in good health and CMV-seropositive. This chain joins TRBV2 and TRBJ1-3; D is unclear. In DNA form, the CDR3 reads TGTGCCAGCAGTGAGGGGAGAACTGGAAACACCATATATTTT. Its protein product is CASSEGRTGNTIYF.